Listed below are T cell receptor beta chains from one sample, sequenced in a study of blood T cell repertoires in COVID-19. The method was immunoSEQ multiplex PCR; TCRdb's version includes in-frame clones alone and lacks a portion of them. The sample has fewer than 250,000 clones, 80% to 90% seen once. The specimen was peripheral blood. All receptors derive from a middle-aged woman with active or convalescent COVID-19. Each CDR3 is given with its conserved first and last residue. Each record gives: J gene, V gene, D gene, CDR3 protein, CDR3 DNA. A D gene is named only where the DNA matches it firmly.

>TRBJ1-3|TRBV30|TRBD1
CASGTGGGNTIYF
TGTGCCAGTGGGACAGGGGGTGGAAACACCATATATTTT
>TRBJ2-1|TRBV6-1|-
CASSEADPGYSYNEQFF
TGTGCCAGCAGTGAAGCCGACCCCGGGTACTCCTACAATGAGCAGTTCTTC
>TRBJ1-2|TRBV18|-
CASSPIDGNYGYTF
TGTGCCAGCTCACCTATCGACGGGAACTATGGCTACACCTTC
>TRBJ1-6|TRBV7-6|-
CASSPSNRAHYSPLHF
TGTGCCAGCAGCCCTTCCAACAGGGCCCATTATTCACCCCTCCACTTT
>TRBJ2-7|TRBV19|TRBD1
CASSKGRRRTGDSYEQYF
TGTGCCAGTAGTAAGGGTCGTCGGAGAACAGGGGACTCCTACGAGCAGTACTTC
>TRBJ2-3|TRBV4-2|TRBD2
CASSGRGVSNTQYF
TGTGCCAGCAGCGGCCGGGGGGTGTCGAATACGCAGTATTTT
>TRBJ2-3|TRBV21-1|-
CASSKGIRTSGRVRTDTQYF
TGTGCCAGCAGCAAAGGTATAAGGACTAGCGGGAGGGTTAGGACAGATACGCAGTATTTT
>TRBJ1-2|TRBV28|TRBD1
CASRTSTGTVSGYTF
TGTGCCAGCAGGACCTCGACAGGGACGGTAAGCGGCTACACCTTC
>TRBJ1-2|TRBV29-1|TRBD1
CSVVTGGSYGYTF
TGCAGCGTTGTTACAGGGGGGAGCTATGGCTACACCTTC
>TRBJ2-7|TRBV4-1|-
CASSQAQQVPPYEQYF
TGCGCCAGCAGCCAGGCCCAACAGGTTCCCCCCTACGAGCAGTACTTC
>TRBJ2-1|TRBV7-9|TRBD2
CASSAWTSGGNEQFF
TGTGCCAGCAGCGCATGGACTAGCGGTGGAAATGAGCAGTTCTTC
>TRBJ2-7|TRBV5-1|TRBD2
CASSRLAGGYEQYF
TGCGCCAGCAGCCGACTAGCGGGGGGCTACGAGCAGTACTTC
>TRBJ2-3|TRBV2|-
CASSELRGTDTQYF
TGTGCCAGCAGTGAACTCAGGGGCACAGATACGCAGTATTTT